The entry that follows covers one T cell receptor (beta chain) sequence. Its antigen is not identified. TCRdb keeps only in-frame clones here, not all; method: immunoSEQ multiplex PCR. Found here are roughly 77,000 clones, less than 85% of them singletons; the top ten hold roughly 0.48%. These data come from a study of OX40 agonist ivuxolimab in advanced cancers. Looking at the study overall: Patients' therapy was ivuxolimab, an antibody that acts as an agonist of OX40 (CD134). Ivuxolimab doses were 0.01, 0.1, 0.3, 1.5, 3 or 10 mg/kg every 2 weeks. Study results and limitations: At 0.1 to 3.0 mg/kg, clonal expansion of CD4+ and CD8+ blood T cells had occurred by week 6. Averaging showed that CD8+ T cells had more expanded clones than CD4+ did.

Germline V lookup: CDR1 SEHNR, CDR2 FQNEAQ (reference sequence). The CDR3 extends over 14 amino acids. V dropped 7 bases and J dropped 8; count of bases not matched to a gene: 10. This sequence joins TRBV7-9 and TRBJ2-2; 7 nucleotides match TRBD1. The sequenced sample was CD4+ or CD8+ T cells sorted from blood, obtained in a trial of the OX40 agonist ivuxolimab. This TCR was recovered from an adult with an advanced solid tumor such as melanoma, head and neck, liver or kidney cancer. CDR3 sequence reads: CASKRQGQFGELFF. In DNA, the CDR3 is TGTGCCAGCAAACGGCAGGGACAGTTTGGGGAGCTGTTTTTT.